The 23 T cell receptor beta chains in this list originate from one sample, sequenced in a study of blood T cell repertoires in COVID-19. TCRdb keeps only in-frame clones here, not all; method: immunoSEQ multiplex PCR. The sample holds 230,000 or so clones, 84% seen once. Specimen: peripheral blood. The receptors stem from a man in his fifties or sixties with active or convalescent COVID-19.

The chain recombines TRBV5-1 with TRBJ2-5, with TRBD1 matching over 8 bases. CDR3 length equals 12 residues. In germline, CDR1 is SGHRS, CDR2 YFSETQ. J was trimmed by 5 bases and V by 5 bases; bases with no gene match: 2. The CDR3 nucleotides are TGCGCCAGCAGGACAGGGGAGGAGACCCAGTACTTC. Residues: CASRTGEETQYF.

This clone was observed once. This rearrangement joins TRBV29-1 to TRBJ1-1, with a possible D match to TRBD1 (6 bases). Trimming shortened V by 7 bases and J by 2 bases, and 17 bases separated the two germline ends. Germline V gives CDR1 SQVTM, CDR2 ANQGSEA. This CDR3 region has 14 residues. In nucleotides, the CDR3 is TGCAGCGGGGCCTCGGGACACTTCAACACTGAAGCTTTCTTT. As protein: CSGASGHFNTEAFF.

V and J are TRBV5-1 and TRBJ1-1, with D possibly matching TRBD1 (6 bases). The CDR3 is 14 residues long. V was shortened by 4 bases and J by 5 bases, with 15 bases between the two germline ends. Germline V CDR1 and CDR2: SGHRS, YFSETQ. CDR3 protein: CASSRDIGGTEAFF. The CDR3 DNA sequence: TGCGCCAGCAGCCGGGACATCGGAGGAACTGAAGCTTTCTTT. The variable domain in full, completed from reference TRBV5-1 and TRBJ1-1, reads KAGVTQTPRYLIKTRGQQVTLSCSPISGHRSVSWYQQTPGQGLQFLFEYFSETQRNKGNFPGRFSGRQFSNSRSEMNVSTLELGDSALYLCASSRDIGGTEAFFGQGTRLTVV.

The chain couples TRBV7-9 to TRBJ2-7, with D possibly matching TRBD1 (5 bases). CDR1 and CDR2 (germline): SEHNR, FQNEAQ (reference sequence). The V gene lost 11 bases and the J gene lost 5 bases, with 7 bases spanning the gap. This CDR3 region has 9 residues. CDR3 in DNA: TGTGCCCTAGGGGACGAGCAGTACTTC. It specifies CALGDEQYF.

This chain links TRBV6-5 with TRBJ1-3, with TRBD1 matching over 7 bases. Germline trimming cut 5 bases from V and 0 bases from J; bases unmatched to any gene: 4. CDR3 length: 15 residues. Germline V gene lookup returns CDR1 MNHEY and CDR2 SVGAGI. The CDR3 spells CASSRGTASGNTIYF. DNA of the CDR3: TGTGCCAGCAGTCGGGGGACAGCCTCTGGAAACACCATATATTTT.

This clone appeared a single time. The V and J genes are TRBV5-4 and TRBJ1-1, with 9 bases fitting TRBD1. With 4 bases clipped from V and 5 bases from J, the junction kept 15 bases outside the gene matches. CDR1 is SGHNT, CDR2 YYREEE, per germline (reference sequence). The CDR3 extends over 17 amino acids. CDR3 sequence reads: CASSLPKTDRGRTEAFF. CDR3 sequence (DNA): TGTGCCAGCAGCCTGCCTAAAACGGACAGGGGAAGAACTGAAGCTTTCTTT.

The chain employs TRBV30 and TRBJ1-2; tentative D call: TRBD1 (5 bases). This CDR3 contains 15 residues. Between the trimmed V and J ends, which lost 2 bases and 5 bases, there was a span of 18 bases. CDR1 is GTSNPN and CDR2 is SVGIG in the germline V gene (reference sequence). The CDR3 nucleotides read TGTGCCTGGAGTTCCTCAGGGACTGGTTTGTATGGCTACACCTTC. Translated: CAWSSSGTGLYGYTF.

The J gene is TRBJ2-1, the V gene TRBV30; 7 bases map to TRBD1. V shed 4 bases and J 8 bases; nucleotides not matched to a gene: 11. This CDR3 is 14 amino acids long. From germline, CDR1 is GTSNPN and CDR2 SVGIG (reference sequence). The DNA for the CDR3 is TGTGCCTGGAACCCTGAACAGGGGATGGATGAGCAGTTCTTC. It encodes CAWNPEQGMDEQFF.

This rearrangement joins TRBV18 to TRBJ1-5; D may be TRBD1 (6 bases). Trimming left V 3 bases short and J 8 bases short, with 14 bases between. CDR3 length: 14 amino acids. Germline CDR1 reads KGHSH; CDR2 reads LQKENI. The chain's CDR3 is CASSPPGGGEPQHF. Written as DNA, the CDR3 is TGTGCCAGCTCACCGCCGGGGGGGGGCGAGCCCCAGCATTTT. The full variable domain, its missing parts supplied by reference TRBV18 and TRBJ1-5, is NAGVMQNPRHLVRRRGQEARLRCSPMKGHSHVYWYRQLPEEGLKFMVYLQKENIIDESGMPKERFSAEFPKEGPSILRIQQVVRGDSAAYFCASSPPGGGEPQHFGDGTRLSIL.

The chain combines TRBV28 with TRBJ1-3, with a tentative D call TRBD1 (6 bases). With 2 bases removed from V and 4 bases from J, the gap between germline ends came to 12 bases. This CDR3 comprises 15 residues. From germline, CDR1 is MDHEN and CDR2 SYDVKM. The CDR3 nucleotides are TGTGCCAGCAGTTTAGCAGACAGGTTAGGAAACACCATATATTTT. Translated: CASSLADRLGNTIYF.

The chain has TRBV6-1 and TRBJ1-1; tentatively, D is TRBD1 (5 bases). The V end lost 3 bases, the J end lost 7 bases, and 15 bases lay between the germline ends. Per germline, CDR1 MNHNS and CDR2 SASEGT. This CDR3 comprises 14 residues. CDR3 sequence (DNA): TGTGCCAGCAGTGATGAGGGGAGGAGTGGTGAAGCTTTCTTT. The encoded protein is CASSDEGRSGEAFF.

This clone was observed a single time. The chain is built from TRBV30 and TRBJ1-6; D gene ambiguous. CDR1 and CDR2 (germline): GTSNPN, SVGIG (reference sequence). V lost 0 bases to trimming and J lost 9 bases, with 3 bases between them. The CDR3 sequence is 11 residues long. CDR3 sequence reads: CAWSVSSPLHF. CDR3 nucleotide sequence: TGTGCCTGGAGTGTGAGTTCACCCCTCCACTTT.

The chain joins TRBV30 to TRBJ1-5; D is undetermined. The CDR3 is 13 amino acids. V lost 1 base, J lost 3 bases, and 7 bases lay in between. Looked up from germline, CDR1 is GTSNPN and CDR2 is SVGIG (reference sequence). For the CDR3, the DNA is TGTGCCTGGAGTGCCGCGTCCAATCAGCCCCAGCATTTT. Translating it yields CAWSAASNQPQHF. Complete variable domain (other parts from reference TRBV30 and TRBJ1-5): SQTIHQWPATLVQPVGSPLSLECTVEGTSNPNLYWYRQAAGRGLQLLFYSVGIGQISSEVPQNLSASRPQDRQFILSSKKLLLSDSGFYLCAWSAASNQPQHFGDGTRLSIL.

This chain uses TRBV6-5 with TRBJ2-7; 7 bases line up with TRBD2. Trimming removed 6 bases from V and 7 bases from J; junction bases left unmatched: 15. Germline-derived CDR1 and CDR2 are MNHEY and SVGAGI. The CDR3 totals 15 residues. CDR3 sequence: CASSIPGLRSREQYF. The CDR3 DNA reads TGTGCCAGCAGCATTCCGGGACTACGTTCCCGGGAGCAGTACTTC.

The V gene is TRBV13, the J gene TRBJ1-2; D is perhaps TRBD1 (6 bases). The CDR3 loop spans 15 amino acids. Germline values: CDR1 PRHDT, CDR2 FYEKMQ (reference sequence). V lost 5 bases and J lost 4, with 17 bases in between. Here the CDR3 reads CASSPPGGLGYGYTF. The DNA of the CDR3 is TGTGCCAGCAGCCCACCCGGGGGGCTTGGCTATGGCTACACCTTC.

The genes are TRBV20-1 and TRBJ1-4; D call uncertain. V was shortened by 3 bases and J by 5 bases, with 10 bases between the two germline ends. This CDR3 region has 13 residues. Germline CDR1 DFQATT, CDR2 SNEGSKA (reference sequence). CDR3 DNA sequence: TGCAGTGCTAGTACTAGGGCAAATGAAAAACTGTTTTTT. Its translation is CSASTRANEKLFF.

The rearrangement joins TRBV27 to TRBJ2-1; 7 bases fit TRBD1. With V trimmed by 5 bases and J by 2 bases, 6 bases remained unmatched. Germline V gives CDR1 MNHEY, CDR2 SMNVEV (reference sequence). The CDR3 totals 15 residues. For the CDR3, the DNA is TGTGCCAGCAGTAAGGACAGGTCAACCTACAATGAGCAGTTCTTC. This sequence encodes CASSKDRSTYNEQFF.

This clone was seen at least ten times. The chain recombines TRBV7-2 with TRBJ1-1; 9 bases align to TRBD1. With 4 bases clipped from V and 13 bases from J, the junction kept 7 bases outside the gene matches. The length of the CDR3 is 12 residues. Germline-derived CDR1 and CDR2 are SGHTA and FQGNSA. The CDR3 protein is CASSSTGGEGFF. In DNA form, the CDR3 reads TGTGCCAGCAGCTCAACAGGGGGCGAGGGTTTCTTT.

The genes are TRBV5-5 and TRBJ1-4; D is undetermined. The length of the CDR3 is 14 residues. The V end was cut by 4 bases, the J end by 5 bases, with 12 bases between. The germline V gene has CDR1 SGHKS and CDR2 YYEKEE (reference sequence). This CDR3 is CASSPVGGNEKLFF. The CDR3 DNA reads TGTGCCAGCAGCCCCGTGGGAGGGAATGAAAAACTGTTTTTT. Full variable domain (outside the CDR3, taken from reference TRBV5-5 and TRBJ1-4): DAGVTQSPTHLIKTRGQQVTLRCSPISGHKSVSWYQQVLGQGPQFIFQYYEKEERGRGNFPDRFSARQFPNYSSELNVNALLLGDSALYLCASSPVGGNEKLFFGSGTQLSVL.

This rearrangement joins TRBV7-9 to TRBJ1-2; 7 positions agree with TRBD1. J lost 2 bases, V lost 7 bases, and 7 bases had no gene match. Germline V gene sequence: CDR1 SEHNR, CDR2 FQNEAQ (reference sequence). This CDR3 spans 14 amino acids. The chain's CDR3 is CASTTTGQNYGYTF. The CDR3 DNA reads TGTGCCAGCACCACCACGGGACAGAACTATGGCTACACCTTC.

The V gene is TRBV3-1 (or the pseudogene TRBV3-2), the J gene TRBJ1-6; no firm D call. This CDR3 is 15 amino acids long. CDR1 and CDR2 (germline): LGHDT, YNNKEL (reference sequence). V lost 0 bases to trimming and J lost 6 bases, with 9 bases between them. The CDR3 region has the DNA TGTGCCAGCAGCCAAGACTACGGAGCTAATTCACCCCTCCACTTT. This sequence encodes CASSQDYGANSPLHF.

The V and J genes are TRBV18 and TRBJ1-1; TRBD1 might be the D (5 bases). The CDR3 extends over 15 amino acids. V lost 3 bases and J 1 base, leaving 12 bases between the germline ends. Germline-derived CDR1 and CDR2 are KGHSH and LQKENI. CDR3 region: CASSPSAGQNTEAFF. CDR3 bases: TGTGCCAGCTCACCGAGCGCTGGACAGAACACTGAAGCTTTCTTT.

This chain links TRBV30 with TRBJ2-2; D unresolved. Trimming took 4 bases from V and 2 from J, leaving 11 bases between them. The CDR3 loop spans 14 amino acids. Germline V gene lookup returns CDR1 GTSNPN and CDR2 SVGIG (reference sequence). The CDR3 protein is CAWKKTFNTGELFF. DNA of the CDR3: TGTGCCTGGAAAAAGACATTTAACACCGGGGAGCTGTTTTTT. Based on the CDR3 plus reference TRBV30 and TRBJ2-2, the full variable domain is SQTIHQWPATLVQPVGSPLSLECTVEGTSNPNLYWYRQAAGRGLQLLFYSVGIGQISSEVPQNLSASRPQDRQFILSSKKLLLSDSGFYLCAWKKTFNTGELFFGEGSRLTVL.